This is a list of T cell receptor beta chains from one sample in a study of T cells expressing NK-cell markers. With the 5' RACE reads reprocessed, TCRdb shows one record per CDR3 protein and no DNA. Listed are roughly 390,000 distinct CDR3 sequences; roughly 5.2% falls within the top ten. Sequenced material: blood T cells: a sorted CD56 or NKG2C T cell subset, CD4+ or CD8+ T cells, or bulk PBMC T cells (not recorded which). These receptors were collected from a man aged 18-75 years in good health. Both conserved end residues are part of each CDR3.

TRBV6-6,12,TRBJ2-2,CASSGFYGELFF
TRBV4-1,16,TRBJ2-1,CASSQGAGQGYNEQFF
TRBV23-1,16,TRBJ1-4,CASSGPDREGSEKLFF
TRBV5-1,15,TRBJ1-1,CASSLRGQSNTEAFF
TRBV7-9,15,TRBJ2-3,CASSFLRTGPDTQYF
TRBV11-2,17,TRBJ2-1,CASSLGGGGQGFNEQFF
TRBV29-1,15,TRBJ1-1,CSVSGTGGVRGEAFF
TRBV5-5,16,TRBJ2-7,CASSGGLAGGLGEQYF
TRBV6-5,13,TRBJ2-5,CASITQGKETQYF
TRBV12-3/TRBV12-4,15,TRBJ2-1,CASSLWLAGYNEQFF
TRBV5-4,15,TRBJ2-5,CASSTTGSTRETQYF
TRBV7-8,15,TRBJ2-1,CASKGSRWSYNEQFF
TRBV29-1,11,TRBJ1-2,CSVEESGAKTF
TRBV7-6,15,TRBJ2-2,CASSLDHPMTGELFF
TRBV20-1,15,TRBJ2-2,CSARGLARGPGELFF
TRBV5-1,17,TRBJ2-7,CASSLGWASRTSYEQYF
TRBV7-8,12,TRBJ1-6,CASSLDLGSLHF
TRBV5-6,17,TRBJ2-2,CASSDVGLAGGTGELFF
TRBV21-1,14,TRBJ2-7,CANRGYKALEEQYF
TRBV28,12,TRBJ1-4,CASSLQGEKLFF
TRBV28,16,TRBJ2-1,CASSTVGVASYNEQFF
TRBV14,14,TRBJ2-7,CASSQTPGAYEQYF
TRBV12-3/TRBV12-4,13,TRBJ2-7,CASSLGTADEQYF
TRBV7-2,15,TRBJ2-3,CASSSGPSAGGTQYF
TRBV12-5,16,TRBJ2-7,CASGLVLMGISYEQYF
TRBV7-3,16,TRBJ2-2,CASSPPGGAGTGELFF
TRBV9,16,TRBJ2-7,CASSLTPRDGSYEQYF
TRBV5-5,14,TRBJ2-7,CASSFRLRGEEQYF
TRBV6-5,15,TRBJ2-7,CASSFSGTATYEQYF
TRBV25-1,15,TRBJ1-1,CASSDQGLMGTEAFF
TRBV18,17,TRBJ2-5,CASSRAPGQGAKETQYF
TRBV12-3/TRBV12-4,15,TRBJ2-5,CASSLGRLVRETQYF
TRBV5-5,15,TRBJ1-5,CASSPGTGESQPQHF
TRBV11-2,16,TRBJ2-1,CASSLVGASSYNEQFF
TRBV11-1,13,TRBJ2-1,CASSPGWSYEQFF
TRBV9,17,TRBJ2-3,CASSPKIGGVIEDTQYF
TRBV20-1,16,TRBJ2-3,CSARDGLRGYQSTQYF
TRBV11-1,13,TRBJ2-2,CASRGQTAGELFF
TRBV5-1,14,TRBJ1-3,CASRDQGSGNTIYF
TRBV20-1,12,TRBJ1-2,CSAQGGGYGYTF
TRBV18,16,TRBJ1-1,CASSPGGRGGVTEAFF
TRBV3-1,15,TRBJ2-2,CASRQTLANTGELFF
TRBV6-1,14,TRBJ2-1,CASRDGTVNNEQFF
TRBV7-2,17,TRBJ2-1,CASSLVGGVQSYNEQFF
TRBV11-2,13,TRBJ2-7,CASSLTGRYEQYF
TRBV5-1,17,TRBJ1-3,CASSRHGTDNPGNTIYF
TRBV5-1,15,TRBJ2-5,CASSKDSLYQETQYF
TRBV23-1,15,TRBJ2-3,CAAVGKGGLWYAQYF
TRBV6-1,16,TRBJ2-1,CASSESGGPRNNEQFF
TRBV5-1,18,TRBJ2-5,CASSYEVGGQLTQETQYF
TRBV20-1,16,TRBJ2-3,CSARDGWRGGTDTQYF
TRBV7-9,14,TRBJ2-1,CASSTGGALNEQFF
TRBV5-1,16,TRBJ2-3,CASSLTGTSGGDTQYF
TRBV28,15,TRBJ2-2,CASSPAGSLSGELFF
TRBV7-2,14,TRBJ2-1,CASTPEPLYNEQFF